This record covers a single TCR beta chain. These data come from a study of shared clonotypes between healthy human individuals. Some clones are missing from TCRdb's copy, which holds only in-frame ones; the method was immunoSEQ multiplex PCR. This table holds about 2.3 million clones, around 93% found once. CDR1 and CDR2 from the germline V gene are MDHEN and SYDVKM. V was pared by 7 bases and J by 5 bases, with 11 bases between. The CDR3 runs to 13 residues. Sequencing was done on a sample of naive CD4+ T cells from PBMCs. Subset denoted: CD45RA+ positively selected. V and J are TRBV28 and TRBJ2-2, with D tentatively TRBD1 (6 bases). This clonotype was obtained from a man aged 18 to 30 in good health. Some clones in this sample may be carry-over from other donors' samples. CDR3: CASKLQGTGELFF. In DNA, the CDR3 is TGTGCCAGCAAGTTACAGGGTACCGGGGAGCTGTTTTTT. The whole variable domain, filled in from reference TRBV28 and TRBJ2-2, reads DVKVTQSSRYLVKRTGEKVFLECVQDMDHENMFWYRQDPGLGLRLIYFSYDVKMKEKGDIPEGYSVSREKKERFSLILESASTNQTSMYLCASKLQGTGELFFGEGSRLTVL.